These T cell receptor beta chains were read from a single sample in a study of cytomegalovirus exposure and HLA in healthy donors. Produced via immunoSEQ multiplex PCR; TCRdb's table is partial and in-frame only. Found here are 120,000 or so clones, about 80% of them singletons; the top ten hold over 3%. Sequencing was performed on PBMCs. Receptors originate from a woman aged 40-49 years in good health and CMV-seropositive. Both conserved end residues are part of each CDR3. The order of the fields is J gene, V gene, clone size, CDR3 protein. Rows may omit the clone size; those that give it use once, few, many or a size class.

j_call: TRBJ2-7; v_call: TRBV19; clone_size: NA; cdr3_aa: CASSKVSSIYEQYF
j_call: TRBJ1-2; v_call: TRBV15; clone_size: few; cdr3_aa: CATSKQGDYGYTF
j_call: TRBJ1-2; v_call: TRBV4-3; clone_size: NA; cdr3_aa: CASSLGTDKINYGYTF
j_call: TRBJ1-5; v_call: TRBV19; clone_size: NA; cdr3_aa: CASSIVGYSNQPQHF
j_call: TRBJ2-1; v_call: TRBV15; clone_size: NA; cdr3_aa: CATSSSPAGGYEQFF
j_call: TRBJ2-1; v_call: TRBV11-2; clone_size: NA; cdr3_aa: CASNPLAGSYNEQFF
j_call: TRBJ2-1; v_call: TRBV28; clone_size: NA; cdr3_aa: CASSLSQDEQFF
j_call: TRBJ2-6; v_call: TRBV9; clone_size: NA; cdr3_aa: CASNTGSGANVLTF
j_call: TRBJ1-1; v_call: TRBV7-9; clone_size: NA; cdr3_aa: CASSFERGQYTEAFF
j_call: TRBJ2-2; v_call: TRBV5-4; clone_size: NA; cdr3_aa: CASSLESNLVGELFF
j_call: TRBJ2-2; v_call: TRBV19; clone_size: NA; cdr3_aa: CASTRRGPGGELFF
j_call: TRBJ2-4; v_call: TRBV6-5; clone_size: NA; cdr3_aa: CASSPARTLNIQYF
j_call: TRBJ1-6; v_call: TRBV2; clone_size: few; cdr3_aa: CASTEGDRGNSPLHF
j_call: TRBJ1-1; v_call: TRBV5-4; clone_size: NA; cdr3_aa: CASSPGGGAYTEAFF
j_call: NA; v_call: TRBV9; clone_size: NA; cdr3_aa: CASSREGVEYEQYF
j_call: TRBJ1-1; v_call: TRBV30; clone_size: NA; cdr3_aa: CAWSGQGGYTEAFF
j_call: TRBJ2-1; v_call: TRBV29-1; clone_size: NA; cdr3_aa: CSVRRFTYNEQFF
j_call: TRBJ2-2; v_call: TRBV7-6; clone_size: NA; cdr3_aa: CASSTGGGSGELFF
j_call: TRBJ2-1; v_call: TRBV5-1; clone_size: NA; cdr3_aa: CASGQRVENEQFF
j_call: TRBJ2-1; v_call: TRBV10-3; clone_size: NA; cdr3_aa: CASAGGRGVDEQFF